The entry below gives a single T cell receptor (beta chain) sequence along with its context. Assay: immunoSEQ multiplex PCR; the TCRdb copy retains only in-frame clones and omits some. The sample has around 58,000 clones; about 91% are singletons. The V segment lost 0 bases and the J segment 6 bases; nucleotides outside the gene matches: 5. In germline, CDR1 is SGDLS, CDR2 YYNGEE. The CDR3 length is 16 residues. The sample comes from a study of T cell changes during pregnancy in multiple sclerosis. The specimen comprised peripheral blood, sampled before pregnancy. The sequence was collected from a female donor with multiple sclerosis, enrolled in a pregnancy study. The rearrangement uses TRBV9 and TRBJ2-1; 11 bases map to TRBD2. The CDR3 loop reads CASSVDTSGGLNEQFF. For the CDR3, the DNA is TGTGCCAGCAGCGTAGATACTAGCGGGGGCCTCAATGAGCAGTTCTTC.